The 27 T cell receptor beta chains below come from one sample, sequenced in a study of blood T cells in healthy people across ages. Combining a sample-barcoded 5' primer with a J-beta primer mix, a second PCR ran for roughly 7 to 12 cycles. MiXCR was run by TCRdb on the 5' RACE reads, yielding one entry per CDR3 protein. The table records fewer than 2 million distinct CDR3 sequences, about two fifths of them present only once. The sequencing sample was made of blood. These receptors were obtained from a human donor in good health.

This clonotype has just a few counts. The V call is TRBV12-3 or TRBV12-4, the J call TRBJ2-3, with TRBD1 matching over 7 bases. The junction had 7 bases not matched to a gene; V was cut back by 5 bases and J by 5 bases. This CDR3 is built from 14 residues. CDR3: CASSPDRSRDTQYF. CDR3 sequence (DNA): TGTGCCAGCAGTCCGGACAGGAGTAGAGATACGCAGTATTTT.

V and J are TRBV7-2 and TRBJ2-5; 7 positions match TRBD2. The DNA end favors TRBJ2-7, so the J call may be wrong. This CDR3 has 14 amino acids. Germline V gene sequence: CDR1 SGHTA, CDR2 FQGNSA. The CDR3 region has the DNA TGTGCCAGCAGCGTCGAAAGGCGGGGGTACGAGCAGTACTTC. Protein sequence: CASSVERRGYEQYF.

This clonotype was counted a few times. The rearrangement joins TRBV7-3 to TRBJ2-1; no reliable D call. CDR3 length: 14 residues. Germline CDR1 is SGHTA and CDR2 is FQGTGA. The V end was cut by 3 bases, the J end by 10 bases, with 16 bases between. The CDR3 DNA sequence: TGTGCCAGCAGCTTTGAAGGTCGTTGGCGGGAGCAGTTCTTC. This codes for CASSFEGRWREQFF.

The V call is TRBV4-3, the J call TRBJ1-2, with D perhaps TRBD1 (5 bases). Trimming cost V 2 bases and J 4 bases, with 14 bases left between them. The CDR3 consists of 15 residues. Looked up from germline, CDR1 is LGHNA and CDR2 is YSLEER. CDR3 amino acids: CASSQTWGRSYGYTF. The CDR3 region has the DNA TGCGCCAGCAGCCAAACCTGGGGCAGGAGCTATGGCTACACCTTC.

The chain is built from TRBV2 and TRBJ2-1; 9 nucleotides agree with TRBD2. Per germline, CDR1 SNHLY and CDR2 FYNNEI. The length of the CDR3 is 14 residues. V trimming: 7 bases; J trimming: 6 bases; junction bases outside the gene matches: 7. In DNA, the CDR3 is TGTGCCAGCACCCCCAGCGGGGGGTCCAATGAGCAGTTCTTC. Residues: CASTPSGGSNEQFF.

CDR3 residues: CASSQRDRGGVKPQHF. CDR3 in DNA: TGTGCCAGCAGTCAACGGGACAGGGGTGGTGTTAAGCCCCAGCATTTT. V usage is TRBV12-3 or TRBV12-4 and J usage is TRBJ1-5, with 10 positions matching TRBD1. The CDR3 is 16 residues long. V was clipped by 5 bases and J by 8 bases; unmatched bases: 12.

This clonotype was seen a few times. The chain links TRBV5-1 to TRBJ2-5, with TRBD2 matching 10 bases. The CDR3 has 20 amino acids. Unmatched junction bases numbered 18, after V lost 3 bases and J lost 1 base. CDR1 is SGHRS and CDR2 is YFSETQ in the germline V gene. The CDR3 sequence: CASSSWTSGFSFNPQETQYF. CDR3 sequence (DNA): TGCGCCAGCAGCTCTTGGACTAGCGGTTTCTCTTTTAATCCCCAAGAGACCCAGTACTTC.

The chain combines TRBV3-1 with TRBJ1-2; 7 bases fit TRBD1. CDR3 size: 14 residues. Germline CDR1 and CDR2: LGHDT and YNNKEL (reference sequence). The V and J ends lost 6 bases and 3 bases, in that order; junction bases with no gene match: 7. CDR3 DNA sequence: TGTGCCAGCAGTCGAACGCAGGGGGACTATGGCTACACCTTC. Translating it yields CASSRTQGDYGYTF.

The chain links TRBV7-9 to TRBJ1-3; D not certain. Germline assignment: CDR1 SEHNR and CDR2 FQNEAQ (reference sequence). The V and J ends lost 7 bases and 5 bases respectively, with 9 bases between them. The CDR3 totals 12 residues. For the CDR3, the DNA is TGTGCCAGCAACCAACAAAGAAACACCATATATTTT. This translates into CASNQQRNTIYF.

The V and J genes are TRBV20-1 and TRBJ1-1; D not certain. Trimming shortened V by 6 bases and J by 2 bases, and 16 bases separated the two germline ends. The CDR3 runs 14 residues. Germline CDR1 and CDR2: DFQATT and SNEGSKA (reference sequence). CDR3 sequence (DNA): TGCAGTGCAAGCCGGGATCCTCATAACACTGAAGCTTTCTTT. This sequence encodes CSASRDPHNTEAFF.

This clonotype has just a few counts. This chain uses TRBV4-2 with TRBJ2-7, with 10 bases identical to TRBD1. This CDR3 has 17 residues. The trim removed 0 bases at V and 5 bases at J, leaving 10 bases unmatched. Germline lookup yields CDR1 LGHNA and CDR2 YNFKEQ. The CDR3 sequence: CASSQDLTGQGVDEQYF. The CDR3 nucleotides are TGTGCCAGCAGCCAAGATCTTACAGGACAGGGGGTAGACGAGCAGTACTTC.

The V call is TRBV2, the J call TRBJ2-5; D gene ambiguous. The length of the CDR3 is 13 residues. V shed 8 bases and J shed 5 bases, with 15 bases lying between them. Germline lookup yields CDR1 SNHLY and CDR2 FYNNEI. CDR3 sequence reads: CASGQEVGETQYF. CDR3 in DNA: TGTGCCAGCGGCCAGGAAGTGGGGGAGACCCAGTACTTC.

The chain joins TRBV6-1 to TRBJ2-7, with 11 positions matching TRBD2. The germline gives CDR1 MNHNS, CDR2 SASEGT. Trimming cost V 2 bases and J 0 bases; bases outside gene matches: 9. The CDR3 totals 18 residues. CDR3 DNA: TGTGCCAGCAGTGAACCCGCTAGCGGGGGGATCAGCTCCTACGAGCAGTACTTC. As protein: CASSEPASGGISSYEQYF.

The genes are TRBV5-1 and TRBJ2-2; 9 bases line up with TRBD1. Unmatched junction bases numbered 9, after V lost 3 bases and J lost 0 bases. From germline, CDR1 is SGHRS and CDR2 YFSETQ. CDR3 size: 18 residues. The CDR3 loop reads CASSSPGQGLPNTGELFF. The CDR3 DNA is TGCGCCAGCAGCTCCCCGGGACAGGGCCTACCGAACACCGGGGAGCTGTTTTTT.

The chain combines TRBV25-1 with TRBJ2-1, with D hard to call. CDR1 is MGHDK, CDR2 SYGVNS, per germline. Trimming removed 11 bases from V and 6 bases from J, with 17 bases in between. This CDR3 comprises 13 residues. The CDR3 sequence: CAASRQIGNEQFF. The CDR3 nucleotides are TGTGCCGCCAGTAGACAAATTGGCAATGAGCAGTTCTTC.

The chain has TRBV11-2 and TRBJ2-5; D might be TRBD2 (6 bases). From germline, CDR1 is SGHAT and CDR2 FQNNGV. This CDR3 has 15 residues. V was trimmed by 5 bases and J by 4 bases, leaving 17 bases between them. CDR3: CASSPLQVGGETQYF. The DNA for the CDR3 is TGTGCCAGCAGCCCCTTACAGGTGGGGGGAGAGACCCAGTACTTC.

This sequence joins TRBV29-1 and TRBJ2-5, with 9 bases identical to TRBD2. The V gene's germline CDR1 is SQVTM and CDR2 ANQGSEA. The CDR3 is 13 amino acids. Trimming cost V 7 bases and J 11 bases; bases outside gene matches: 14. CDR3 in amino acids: CSARQGGGGEQYF. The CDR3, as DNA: TGCAGCGCCCGGCAAGGGGGCGGGGGGGAGCAGTACTTC.

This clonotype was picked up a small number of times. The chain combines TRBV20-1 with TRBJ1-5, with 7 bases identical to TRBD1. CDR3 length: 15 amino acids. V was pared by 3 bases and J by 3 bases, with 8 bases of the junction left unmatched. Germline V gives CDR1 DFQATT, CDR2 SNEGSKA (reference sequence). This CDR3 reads CSARALTGDNQPQHF. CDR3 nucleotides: TGCAGTGCTAGGGCCTTAACAGGGGACAATCAGCCCCAGCATTTT.

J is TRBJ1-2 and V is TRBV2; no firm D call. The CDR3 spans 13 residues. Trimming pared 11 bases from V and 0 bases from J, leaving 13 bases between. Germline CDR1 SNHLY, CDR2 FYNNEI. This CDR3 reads CASAIGSNYGYTF. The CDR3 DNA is TGTGCCTCAGCGATAGGATCTAACTATGGCTACACCTTC.

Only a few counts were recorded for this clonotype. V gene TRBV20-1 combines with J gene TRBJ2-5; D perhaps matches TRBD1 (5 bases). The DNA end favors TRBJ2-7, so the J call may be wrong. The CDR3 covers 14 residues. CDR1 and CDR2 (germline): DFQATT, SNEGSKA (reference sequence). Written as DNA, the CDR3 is TGCAGTGCTAGTTCTCTAAGGCAAGGGGACGAGCAGTACTTC. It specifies CSASSLRQGDEQYF.

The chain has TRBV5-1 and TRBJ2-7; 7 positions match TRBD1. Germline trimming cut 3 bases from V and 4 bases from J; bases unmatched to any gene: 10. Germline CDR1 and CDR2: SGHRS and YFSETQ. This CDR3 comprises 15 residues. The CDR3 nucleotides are TGCGCCAGCAGCTACGACAGGGTAGGGAGTTACGAGCAGTACTTC. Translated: CASSYDRVGSYEQYF.

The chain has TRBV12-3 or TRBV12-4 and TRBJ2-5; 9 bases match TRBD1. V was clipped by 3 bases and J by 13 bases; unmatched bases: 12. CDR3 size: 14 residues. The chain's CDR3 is CASSFQTSGTGLYF. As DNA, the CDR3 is TGTGCCAGCAGTTTCCAGACCTCCGGGACAGGGCTGTACTTC.

Written as DNA, the CDR3 is TGTGCCAGCAGCTCGGGGACAGGTGGGGGTATCAATCAGCCCCAGCATTTT. This encodes CASSSGTGGGINQPQHF. V is TRBV7-2 and J is TRBJ1-5; 8 bases are a match to TRBD1. Germline V lookup: CDR1 SGHTA, CDR2 FQGNSA. This CDR3 has 17 amino acids. With 4 bases clipped from V and 3 bases from J, the junction kept 11 bases outside the gene matches.

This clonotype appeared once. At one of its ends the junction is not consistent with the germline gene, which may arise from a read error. The CDR3: CAGSQGVNYEQYF. The CDR3 DNA follows: TGTGCCGGCAGCCAAGGAGTCAACTACGAGCAGTACTTC. The chain is built from TRBV3-1 and TRBJ2-7; no firm D call. This CDR3 is built from 13 residues. Germline V gene sequence: CDR1 LGHDT, CDR2 YNNKEL (reference sequence).

The CDR3 DNA reads as TGTGCCAGCAGTTTATTCAGGACAGGGGAAGATACGCAGTATTTT. Protein sequence: CASSLFRTGEDTQYF. The V call is TRBV28, the J call TRBJ2-3; TRBD1 aligns across 9 bases. From germline, CDR1 is MDHEN and CDR2 SYDVKM. The CDR3 totals 15 residues. The ends lost 1 base at V and 5 bases at J; junction bases unmatched: 4. The variable domain in full, with the rest retrieved from reference TRBV28 and TRBJ2-3, is DVKVTQSSRYLVKRTGEKVFLECVQDMDHENMFWYRQDPGLGLRLIYFSYDVKMKEKGDIPEGYSVSREKKERFSLILESASTNQTSMYLCASSLFRTGEDTQYFGPGTRLTVL.

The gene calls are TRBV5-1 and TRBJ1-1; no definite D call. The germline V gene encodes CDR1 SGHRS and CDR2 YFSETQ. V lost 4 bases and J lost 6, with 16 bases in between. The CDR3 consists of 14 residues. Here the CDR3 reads CASSPDPGQAEAFF. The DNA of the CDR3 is TGCGCCAGCAGCCCGGACCCCGGGCAGGCTGAAGCTTTCTTT.

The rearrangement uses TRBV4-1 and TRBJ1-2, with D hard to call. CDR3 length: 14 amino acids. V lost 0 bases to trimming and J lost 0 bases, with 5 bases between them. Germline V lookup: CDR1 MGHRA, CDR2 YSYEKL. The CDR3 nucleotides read TGCGCCAGCAGCCAAGAGATTACTAACTATGGCTACACCTTC. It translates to CASSQEITNYGYTF.